These 7 T cell receptor beta chains were sequenced from one sample in a study of T cell responses to AZD1222 COVID-19 vaccine. TCRdb keeps only in-frame clones here, not all; method: immunoSEQ multiplex PCR. Of some 140,000 clones listed, 70% to 90% are singletons. The sample here was peripheral blood, taken on day 0 of AZD1222 vaccination. These receptors were obtained from an adult in good health.

The chain joins TRBV7-9 to TRBJ2-5; D is undetermined. This CDR3 comprises 13 residues. Trimming shortened V by 2 bases and J by 7 bases, and 11 bases separated the two germline ends. From germline, CDR1 is SEHNR and CDR2 FQNEAQ (reference sequence). The CDR3 here is CASSLLLKGTQYF. CDR3 DNA: TGTGCCAGCAGCTTACTCCTAAAGGGGACCCAGTACTTC.

The chain uses TRBV12-3 or TRBV12-4 and TRBJ1-2; 7 nucleotides align to TRBD1. The CDR3 sequence is 13 residues long. Trimming at V came to 7 bases and at J to 8 bases, leaving 10 bases not matched to a gene. CDR3 DNA: TGTGCCAGCACCCAGACAGGGAGTGGGGGCTACACCTTC. Translating gives CASTQTGSGGYTF.

In its sample, this clone was seen once. CDR3 DNA: TGTGCCAGCACCCCGGCAGGCTATGGCTACACCTTC. Protein sequence: CASTPAGYGYTF. V and J are TRBV6-5 and TRBJ1-2; D unclear. The CDR3 runs to 12 residues. Germline V gene sequence: CDR1 MNHEY, CDR2 SVGAGI. Trimming shortened V by 7 bases and J by 4 bases, and 10 bases separated the two germline ends.

V is TRBV5-1 and J is TRBJ1-3, with 7 bases fitting TRBD1. CDR3 length: 14 amino acids. With 2 bases clipped from V and 8 bases from J, the junction kept 7 bases outside the gene matches. Per the germline V gene, CDR1 is SGHRS and CDR2 is YFSETQ. The CDR3 sequence: CASSLTGDGDTIYF. As DNA, the CDR3 is TGCGCCAGCAGCTTAACAGGGGATGGGGACACCATATATTTT.

The rearrangement joins TRBV6-5 to TRBJ2-7, with D possibly being TRBD2 (5 bases). This CDR3 spans 12 amino acids. Germline assignment: CDR1 MNHEY and CDR2 SVGAGI. Trimming shortened V by 6 bases and J by 0 bases, and 6 bases separated the two germline ends. The CDR3 here is CASRGSSYEQYF. As DNA, the CDR3 is TGTGCCAGCAGAGGGAGCTCCTACGAGCAGTACTTC.

The V call is TRBV19, the J call TRBJ1-5; D uncertain. The CDR3 runs to 13 residues. Germline V gene data show CDR1 as LNHDA and CDR2 as SQIVND (reference sequence). Trimming left V 3 bases short and J 5 bases short, with 8 bases between. CDR3 amino acids: CASSILWDQPQHF. The CDR3 DNA sequence: TGTGCCAGTAGTATCTTGTGGGATCAGCCCCAGCATTTT. Supplemented by reference TRBV19 and TRBJ1-5, the full variable domain reads DGGITQSPKYLFRKEGQNVTLSCEQNLNHDAMYWYRQDPGQGLRLIYYSQIVNDFQKGDIAEGYSVSREKKESFPLTVTSAQKNPTAFYLCASSILWDQPQHFGDGTRLSIL.

The V and J genes are TRBV30 and TRBJ1-4; 8 positions match TRBD1. This CDR3 comprises 15 residues. V trimming: 1 base; J trimming: 7 bases; junction bases outside the gene matches: 8. CDR1 and CDR2 (germline): GTSNPN, SVGIG (reference sequence). The CDR3 protein is CAWSASTGEGEKLFF. For the CDR3, the DNA is TGTGCCTGGAGTGCCTCGACAGGGGAAGGTGAAAAACTGTTTTTT. Full variable domain (remainder filled in from reference TRBV30 and TRBJ1-4): SQTIHQWPATLVQPVGSPLSLECTVEGTSNPNLYWYRQAAGRGLQLLFYSVGIGQISSEVPQNLSASRPQDRQFILSSKKLLLSDSGFYLCAWSASTGEGEKLFFGSGTQLSVL.